The next 32 T cell receptor beta chains were all read from a single sample in a study of Ad26.COV2.S vaccination and SARS-CoV-2 variants. Described treatment: around 19 received Ad26.COV2.S at low or high dose, single or two shots; 5 received placebo; per-sample allocation not given. All samples were drawn on day 63, counting from the first vaccine or placebo injection. Clones were read by immunoSEQ multiplex PCR, and TCRdb kept only the in-frame ones, dropping some. The sample gives roughly 320,000 clones, about 86% of which show up once; under 2% is in the top ten. Sequencing used peripheral blood, obtained in a trial of Ad26.COV2.S vaccine versus placebo. Receptors originate from a person between 18 and 59 years old who received the Ad26.COV2.S COVID-19 vaccine or a placebo.

V and J are TRBV7-8 and TRBJ2-4; D remains ambiguous. V gave up 5 bases and J gave up 1 base, with 12 bases separating them. The CDR3 totals 15 residues. Germline V CDR1 and CDR2: SGHVS, FQNEAQ. In nucleotides, the CDR3 is TGTGCCAGCAGCCAGGTGGTGTCGGCCAAAAACATTCAGTACTTC. Translating it yields CASSQVVSAKNIQYF.

The sample holds a few counts of this clone. The CDR3 loop reads CASSQEGQGNYEQYF. The CDR3 DNA reads TGCGCCAGCAGCCAAGAGGGACAGGGGAACTACGAGCAGTACTTC. The V and J genes are TRBV4-1 and TRBJ2-7; 10 bases line up with TRBD1. Per the germline V gene, CDR1 is MGHRA and CDR2 is YSYEKL. V trimming: 0 bases; J trimming: 3 bases; junction bases outside the gene matches: 2. There are 15 residues in the CDR3.

This chain uses TRBV2 with TRBJ1-1; TRBD1 is a possible D gene (6 bases). The germline V gene encodes CDR1 SNHLY and CDR2 FYNNEI. Trimming took 9 bases from V and 0 from J, leaving 11 bases between them. The CDR3 extends over 13 amino acids. For the CDR3, the DNA is TGTGCCAGTCTCAGGGACATGAACACTGAAGCTTTCTTT. Translating it yields CASLRDMNTEAFF. The entire variable domain, with the rest obtained from reference TRBV2 and TRBJ1-1, is as follows: EPEVTQTPSHQVTQMGQEVILRCVPISNHLYFYWYRQILGQKVEFLVSFYNNEISEKSEIFDDQFSVERPDGSNFTLKIRSTKLEDSAMYFCASLRDMNTEAFFGQGTRLTVV.

The chain is built from TRBV11-3 and TRBJ2-5; TRBD2 agrees at 7 bases. The CDR3 runs to 14 residues. V lost 3 bases and J lost 3; bases outside the gene matches: 4. Per the germline V gene, CDR1 is SGHNT and CDR2 is YENEEA. CDR3 nucleotides: TGTGCCAGCAGCTTGGGAGGGGCCGAAGAGACCCAGTACTTC. Protein sequence: CASSLGGAEETQYF. The full variable domain, rest sourced from reference TRBV11-3 and TRBJ2-5, is EAGVVQSPRYKIIEKKQPVAFWCNPISGHNTLYWYLQNLGQGPELLIRYENEEAVDDSQLPKDRFSAERLKGVDSTLKIQPAELGDSAVYLCASSLGGAEETQYFGPGTRLLVL.

The chain recombines TRBV30 with TRBJ1-5, with D unresolved. The V and J ends lost 2 bases and 10 bases respectively, with 12 bases between them. The CDR3 covers 12 residues. Germline V gene sequence: CDR1 GTSNPN, CDR2 SVGIG (reference sequence). This chain's CDR3 is CAWSRREGPQHF. CDR3 nucleotide sequence: TGTGCCTGGAGTCGTCGGGAAGGACCCCAGCATTTT.

This chain connects TRBV27 to TRBJ2-1; D remains ambiguous. The CDR3 length is 17 residues. Germline V gene data show CDR1 as MNHEY and CDR2 as SMNVEV (reference sequence). With 3 bases removed from V and 4 bases from J, the gap between germline ends came to 19 bases. The CDR3 DNA sequence: TGTGCCAGCAGTTTGACCGGTGGCTCCGCGAGGTACAATGAGCAGTTCTTC. Its protein is CASSLTGGSARYNEQFF.

This chain joins TRBV3-1 (or the pseudogene TRBV3-2) and TRBJ2-1; D perhaps matches TRBD1 (6 bases). Trimming cost V 9 bases and J 3 bases, with 12 bases left between them. The CDR3 runs 13 residues. From germline, CDR1 is LGHDT and CDR2 YNNKEL (reference sequence). The CDR3 nucleotides read TGTGCCAGTAGACAGGAGTTCTACAATGAGCAGTTCTTC. Residues: CASRQEFYNEQFF.

This chain connects TRBV10-3 to TRBJ1-1; 7 bases match TRBD1. V was clipped by 8 bases and J by 1 base; unmatched bases: 10. This CDR3 spans 15 amino acids. Germline loops: CDR1 ENHRY, CDR2 SYGVKD. CDR3 region: CAIRDSSPSNTEAFF. The CDR3 DNA reads TGTGCCATCCGGGACAGTTCCCCTTCGAACACTGAAGCTTTCTTT.

The chain joins TRBV19 to TRBJ1-1; maybe TRBD1 (5 bases). Trimming left V 4 bases short and J 0 bases short, with 15 bases between. CDR1 is LNHDA, CDR2 SQIVND, per germline (reference sequence). This CDR3 has 16 residues. This chain's CDR3 is CASSTLYRYLNTEAFF. Written as DNA, the CDR3 is TGTGCCAGTAGTACTCTATACAGGTACTTGAACACTGAAGCTTTCTTT.

The chain employs TRBV6-1 and TRBJ1-1; D remains unclear. V lost 3 bases and J lost 0, with 11 bases in between. The germline gives CDR1 MNHNS, CDR2 SASEGT. CDR3 length: 15 residues. CDR3 sequence: CASSEAPTLNTEAFF. The DNA of the CDR3 is TGTGCCAGCAGTGAGGCCCCTACTCTGAACACTGAAGCTTTCTTT.

DNA of the CDR3: TGCGCCAGCAAAGATGTGGGCCGAGGTGGCTACACCTTC. Translated, it gives CASKDVGRGGYTF. The chain has TRBV10-2 and TRBJ1-2, with unresolved D. The V and J ends lost 7 bases and 7 bases respectively, with 16 bases between them. The CDR3 is 13 residues long. The germline CDR1 and CDR2 sequences are WSHSY and SAAADI.

The V call is TRBV7-6, the J call TRBJ1-6; TRBD1 matches at 7 bases. The CDR3 is 14 amino acids. CDR1 is SGHVS, CDR2 FNYEAQ, per germline. With V trimmed by 6 bases and J by 9 bases, 8 bases remained unmatched. Here the CDR3 DNA reads TGTGCCAGCAGTCCCGAACAGGGGATTTCACCCCTCCACTTT. Protein sequence: CASSPEQGISPLHF.

V is TRBV18 and J is TRBJ1-3, with TRBD1 matching over 10 bases. CDR1 is KGHSH and CDR2 is LQKENI in the germline V gene. The CDR3 consists of 16 residues. Trimming at V came to 3 bases and at J to 4 bases, leaving 6 bases not matched to a gene. CDR3 sequence reads: CASSPSGTGVGNTIYF. CDR3 in DNA: TGTGCCAGCTCACCGTCCGGGACAGGGGTCGGAAACACCATATATTTT.

This sequence joins TRBV27 and TRBJ2-5, with a tentative D call TRBD1 (5 bases). Germline values: CDR1 MNHEY, CDR2 SMNVEV (reference sequence). The V gene lost 4 bases and the J gene lost 1 base, with 10 bases spanning the gap. The CDR3 length is 14 residues. The CDR3 here is CASSSWGRQETQYF. CDR3 nucleotides: TGTGCCAGCAGTTCATGGGGCCGCCAAGAGACCCAGTACTTC.

The chain joins TRBV7-8 to TRBJ1-3; 9 bases are a match to TRBD1. The CDR3 runs 16 residues. Germline loops: CDR1 SGHVS, CDR2 FQNEAQ. With V trimmed by 5 bases and J by 4 bases, 9 bases remained unmatched. CDR3 sequence (DNA): TGTGCCAGCAGCGAACGACAGGGGGGATGGGGAAACACCATATATTTT. Translation gives CASSERQGGWGNTIYF.

The chain couples TRBV27 to TRBJ1-1; tentative D call: TRBD1 (6 bases). Trimming took 0 bases from V and 8 from J, leaving 10 bases between them. CDR1 and CDR2 from the germline V gene are MNHEY and SMNVEV (reference sequence). The length of the CDR3 is 13 residues. CDR3 amino acids: CASSLSRGTEAFF. The DNA for the CDR3 is TGTGCCAGCAGTTTATCTCGTGGGACAGAAGCTTTCTTT.

The J gene is TRBJ2-7, the V gene TRBV4-3, with TRBD1 matching over 10 bases. J gave up 2 bases and V 0 bases, and 4 bases lay outside the gene matches. Germline values: CDR1 LGHNA, CDR2 YSLEER. The CDR3 runs 16 residues. CDR3 nucleotide sequence: TGCGCCAGCAGCCAAGATGTGGGGACAGGGGCCTACGAGCAGTACTTC. This sequence encodes CASSQDVGTGAYEQYF.

In its sample, this clone was seen once. The chain uses TRBV6-6 and TRBJ1-5; a possible D gene is TRBD1 (5 bases). There are 14 residues in the CDR3. Trimming took off 4 bases at V and 7 bases at J, with 14 bases between the two ends. Germline V lookup: CDR1 MNHNY, CDR2 SVGAGI (reference sequence). The CDR3 here is CASSSGGLQQPQHF. Here the CDR3 DNA reads TGTGCCAGCAGTTCCGGGGGACTGCAGCAGCCCCAGCATTTT.

The count of this clone is one. The chain couples TRBV3-1 (or the pseudogene TRBV3-2) to TRBJ2-3; D unresolved. Germline-derived CDR1 and CDR2 are LGHDT and YNNKEL (reference sequence). Deletions cut 5 bases from V and 4 bases from J, with 1 base between. The CDR3 consists of 10 residues. Written as DNA, the CDR3 is TGTGCCAGCAGCGCAGATACGCAGTATTTT. Its translation is CASSADTQYF.

J is TRBJ1-1 and V is TRBV9, with D perhaps matching TRBD1 (6 bases). Germline CDR1 reads SGDLS; CDR2 reads YYNGEE. The CDR3 runs 13 residues. The V and J ends lost 3 bases and 7 bases respectively, with 13 bases between them. CDR3 sequence: CASSASTGYEAFF. The CDR3 DNA reads TGTGCCAGCAGCGCCTCGACAGGCTATGAAGCTTTCTTT.

The CDR3: CASSLPGTGFNEKLFF. CDR3 sequence (DNA): TGTGCCAGCAGCTTGCCCGGGACAGGGTTTAATGAAAAACTGTTTTTT. The chain links TRBV7-2 to TRBJ1-4, with 9 bases that match TRBD1. J gave up 4 bases and V 3 bases, and 6 bases lay outside the gene matches. The CDR3 extends over 16 amino acids. CDR1 and CDR2 (germline): SGHTA, FQGNSA.

In DNA form, the CDR3 reads TGTGCCAGCAGCGTAGCTACCCCTACCCGGGGGGCAAGGGAGACCCAGTACTTC. Amino acid sequence: CASSVATPTRGARETQYF. The chain uses TRBV9 and TRBJ2-5; D may be TRBD2 (7 bases). The CDR3 is 18 amino acids. Germline CDR1 and CDR2: SGDLS and YYNGEE. V lost 0 bases and J lost 5, with 23 bases in between.

The chain carries TRBV27 and TRBJ1-2, with a possible D match to TRBD1 (5 bases). V was clipped by 5 bases and J by 2 bases, with 12 bases between them. The CDR3 length is 14 residues. The V gene's germline CDR1 is MNHEY and CDR2 SMNVEV (reference sequence). For the CDR3, the DNA is TGTGCCAGCAGTGCTGGGGCAGGGAACTATGGCTACACCTTC. Translation gives CASSAGAGNYGYTF.

The chain combines TRBV23-1 with TRBJ2-7, with 9 positions matching TRBD1. TRBV23-1 is given ORF status, its function remaining uncertain. The CDR3 spans 16 residues. Trimming took 8 bases from V and 5 from J; bases not matched to a gene: 16. The CDR3 region is CASPQFPGQGWNEQYF. The CDR3 DNA follows: TGCGCCAGCCCTCAATTCCCGGGACAGGGATGGAACGAGCAGTACTTC.

The V and J genes are TRBV5-8 and TRBJ1-4; D gene uncertain. V gave up 0 bases and J gave up 7 bases, with 13 bases separating them. CDR1 SGHTS and CDR2 YDEGEE come from the germline V gene. The CDR3 runs 15 residues. CDR3 loop: CASSLGTAPGEKLFF. The CDR3 DNA reads as TGTGCCAGCAGCTTGGGAACGGCCCCTGGTGAAAAACTGTTTTTT.

The chain employs TRBV7-6 and TRBJ1-4; D is undetermined. Germline V gives CDR1 SGHVS, CDR2 FNYEAQ. The length of the CDR3 is 15 residues. V lost 2 bases and J lost 6, with 13 bases in between. The CDR3 coding sequence is TGTGCCAGCAGCTTATTGAGGGAACGGGATGAAAAACTGTTTTTT. Its protein is CASSLLRERDEKLFF.

The CDR3: CAWSPKTGRDTEAFF. The DNA of the CDR3 is TGTGCCTGGAGTCCCAAGACAGGGCGGGACACTGAAGCTTTCTTT. V and J are TRBV30 and TRBJ1-1; 7 positions agree with TRBD1. Per the germline V gene, CDR1 is GTSNPN and CDR2 is SVGIG (reference sequence). The CDR3 totals 15 residues. J was trimmed by 3 bases and V by 2 bases; bases with no gene match: 9.

The chain uses TRBV4-3 and TRBJ2-3; 10 nucleotides agree with TRBD1. This CDR3 spans 17 amino acids. Looked up from germline, CDR1 is LGHNA and CDR2 is YSLEER. J lost 2 bases, V lost 2 bases, and 7 bases had no gene match. Here the CDR3 reads CASSQRAGTGVTDTQYF. The CDR3 DNA sequence: TGCGCCAGCAGCCAACGCGCCGGGACAGGGGTCACAGATACGCAGTATTTT.

This chain uses TRBV2 with TRBJ1-6; D is undetermined. Trimming stripped 6 bases from V and 0 bases from J, with 9 bases between. Germline assignment: CDR1 SNHLY and CDR2 FYNNEI. This CDR3 is built from 15 residues. CDR3 sequence reads: CASRVGSSYNSPLHF. The CDR3 coding sequence is TGTGCCAGCAGGGTAGGAAGCTCCTATAATTCACCCCTCCACTTT.

J is TRBJ2-1 and V is TRBV6-7, with a weak D call TRBD2 (6 bases). TRBV6-7 is an ORF, and what it does is uncertain. This CDR3 spans 17 amino acids. Trimming took 4 bases from V and 0 from J, leaving 16 bases between them. As DNA, the CDR3 is TGTGCCAGCAGTTTGACCGGGGGACCTAGCTCCTACAATGAGCAGTTCTTC. It codes for CASSLTGGPSSYNEQFF.

This clone appeared once. This chain joins TRBV7-9 and TRBJ2-1; no firm D call. This CDR3 has 13 residues. With 1 base removed from V and 2 bases from J, the gap between germline ends came to 3 bases. Germline CDR1 and CDR2: SEHNR and FQNEAQ (reference sequence). The CDR3 nucleotides read TGTGCCAGCAGCTTAGGACCCTACAATGAGCAGTTCTTC. It specifies CASSLGPYNEQFF.

This chain uses TRBV28 with TRBJ1-4; 8 nucleotides match TRBD1. The V gene's germline CDR1 is MDHEN and CDR2 SYDVKM. CDR3 length: 14 amino acids. V gave up 4 bases and J gave up 7 bases; unmatched junction bases: 5. The CDR3: CASSSTGVVEKLFF. CDR3 DNA: TGTGCCAGCAGTTCGACAGGGGTGGTTGAAAAACTGTTTTTT.